The T cell receptor beta chain described here comes from a study of somatic mutations in cytotoxic T cells in rheumatoid arthritis. Sequencing used immunoSEQ multiplex PCR; TCRdb keeps in-frame clones, though not all of them. The sample yields 5,500 to 6,500 clones, nearly 85% seen once. The CDR3 totals 17 residues. V lost 0 bases to trimming and J lost 2 bases; unmatched junction nucleotides: 11. Germline lookup yields CDR1 SGHNT and CDR2 YYREEE (reference sequence). V and J are TRBV5-4 and TRBJ2-7, with 7 nucleotides matching TRBD1. This TCR was recovered from a woman aged 50 to 65 with rheumatoid arthritis. Source material: CD8+ T cells sorted from blood. DNA for the CDR3: TGTGCCAGCAGCTTGGGGCCACAGGGGCTGGAGACCTACGAGCAGTACTTC. This sequence encodes CASSLGPQGLETYEQYF.